The present entry profiles one TCR beta chain with its context. The entry originates in a study of cytomegalovirus exposure and HLA in healthy donors. The study ran its PCR with 60 Vbeta and 13 Jbeta primers. Assay: immunoSEQ multiplex PCR; the TCRdb copy retains only in-frame clones and omits some. Recorded for this sample: more than 140,000 clones. The sequenced sample was PBMCs. The TCR was taken from a woman under 30 in good health and CMV-seronegative.

The CDR3 sequence is CASSGTSGEETQYF. In DNA form, the CDR3 reads TGCGCCAGCAGCGGGACTAGCGGTGAAGAGACCCAGTACTTC. This sequence joins TRBV5-1 and TRBJ2-5; 11 bases agree with TRBD2. This CDR3 comprises 14 residues. V lost 4 bases and J lost 3; bases outside the gene matches: 2. Germline CDR1 is SGHRS and CDR2 is YFSETQ.